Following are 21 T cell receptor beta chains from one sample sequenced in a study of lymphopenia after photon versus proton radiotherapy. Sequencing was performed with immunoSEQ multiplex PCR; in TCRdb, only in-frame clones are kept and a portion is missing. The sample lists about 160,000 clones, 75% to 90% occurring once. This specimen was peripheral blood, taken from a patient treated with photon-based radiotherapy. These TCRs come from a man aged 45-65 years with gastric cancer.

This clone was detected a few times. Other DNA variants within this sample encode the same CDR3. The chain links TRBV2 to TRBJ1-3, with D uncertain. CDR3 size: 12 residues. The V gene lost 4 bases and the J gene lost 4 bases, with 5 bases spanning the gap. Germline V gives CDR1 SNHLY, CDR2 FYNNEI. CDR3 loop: CASSAGGNTIYF. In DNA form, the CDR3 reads TGTGCCAGCAGTGCGGGGGGAAACACCATATATTTT.

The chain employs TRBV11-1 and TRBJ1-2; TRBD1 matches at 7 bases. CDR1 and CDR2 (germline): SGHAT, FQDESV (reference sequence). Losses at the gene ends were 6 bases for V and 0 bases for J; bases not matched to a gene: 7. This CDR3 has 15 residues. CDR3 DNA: TGTGCCAGCAGACCCGACAGGGATGCTAACTATGGCTACACCTTC. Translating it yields CASRPDRDANYGYTF.

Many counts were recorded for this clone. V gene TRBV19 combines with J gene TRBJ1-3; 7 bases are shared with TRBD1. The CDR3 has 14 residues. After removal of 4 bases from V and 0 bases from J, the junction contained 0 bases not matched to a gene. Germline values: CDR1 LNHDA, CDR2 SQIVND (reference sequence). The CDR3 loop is CASSNRGSGNTIYF. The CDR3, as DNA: TGTGCCAGTAGTAACAGGGGCTCTGGAAACACCATATATTTT.

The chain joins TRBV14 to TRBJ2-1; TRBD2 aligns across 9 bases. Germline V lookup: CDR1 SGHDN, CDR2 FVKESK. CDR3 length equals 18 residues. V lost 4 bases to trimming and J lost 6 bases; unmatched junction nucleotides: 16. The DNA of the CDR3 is TGTGCCAGCAGCCGAATTGGGATGGGACTAGCAGGGTTCAATGAGCAGTTCTTC. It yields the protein CASSRIGMGLAGFNEQFF.

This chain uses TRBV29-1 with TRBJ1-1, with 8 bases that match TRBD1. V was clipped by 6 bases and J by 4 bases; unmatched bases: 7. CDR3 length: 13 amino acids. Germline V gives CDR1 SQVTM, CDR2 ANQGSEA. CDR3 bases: TGCAGCGTCTGGACAGGGTCGGGCACTGAAGCTTTCTTT. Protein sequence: CSVWTGSGTEAFF. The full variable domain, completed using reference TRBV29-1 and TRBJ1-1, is SAVISQKPSRDICQRGTSLTIQCQVDSQVTMMFWYRQQPGQSLTLIATANQGSEATYESGFVIDKFPISRPNLTFSTLTVSNMSPEDSSIYLCSVWTGSGTEAFFGQGTRLTVV.

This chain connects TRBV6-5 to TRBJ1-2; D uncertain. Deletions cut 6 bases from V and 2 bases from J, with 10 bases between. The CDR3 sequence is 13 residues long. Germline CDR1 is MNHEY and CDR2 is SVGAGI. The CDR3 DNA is TGTGCCAGCAGCAAACAATTCAACTATGGCTACACCTTC. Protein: CASSKQFNYGYTF.

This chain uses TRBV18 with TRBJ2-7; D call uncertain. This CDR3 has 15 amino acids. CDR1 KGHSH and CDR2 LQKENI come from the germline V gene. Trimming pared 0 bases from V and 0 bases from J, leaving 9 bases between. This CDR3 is CASSPPSLLSYEQYF. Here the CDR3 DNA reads TGTGCCAGCTCACCACCCTCACTGCTCTCCTACGAGCAGTACTTC. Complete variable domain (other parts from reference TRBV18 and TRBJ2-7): NAGVMQNPRHLVRRRGQEARLRCSPMKGHSHVYWYRQLPEEGLKFMVYLQKENIIDESGMPKERFSAEFPKEGPSILRIQQVVRGDSAAYFCASSPPSLLSYEQYFGPGTRLTVT.

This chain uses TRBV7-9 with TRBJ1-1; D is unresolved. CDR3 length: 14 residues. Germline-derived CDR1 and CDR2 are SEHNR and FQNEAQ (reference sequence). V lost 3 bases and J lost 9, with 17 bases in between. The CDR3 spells CASSFPASGGQAFF. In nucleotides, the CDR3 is TGTGCCAGCAGCTTTCCGGCGAGCGGCGGGCAAGCTTTCTTT.

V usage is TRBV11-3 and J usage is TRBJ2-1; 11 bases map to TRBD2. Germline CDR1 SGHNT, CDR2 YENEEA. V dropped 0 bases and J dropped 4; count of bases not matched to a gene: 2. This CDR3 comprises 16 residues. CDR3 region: CASSLESSGGYNEQFF. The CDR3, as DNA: TGTGCCAGCAGCTTAGAGTCTAGCGGGGGGTACAATGAGCAGTTCTTC.

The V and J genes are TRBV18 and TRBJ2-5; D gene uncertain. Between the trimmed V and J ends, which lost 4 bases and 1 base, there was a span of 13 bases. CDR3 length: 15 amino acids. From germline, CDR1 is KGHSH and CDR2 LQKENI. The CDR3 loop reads CASSRLNGGQETQYF. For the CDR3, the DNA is TGTGCCAGCTCACGCCTTAATGGTGGCCAAGAGACCCAGTACTTC. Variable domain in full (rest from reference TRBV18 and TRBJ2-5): NAGVMQNPRHLVRRRGQEARLRCSPMKGHSHVYWYRQLPEEGLKFMVYLQKENIIDESGMPKERFSAEFPKEGPSILRIQQVVRGDSAAYFCASSRLNGGQETQYFGPGTRLLVL.

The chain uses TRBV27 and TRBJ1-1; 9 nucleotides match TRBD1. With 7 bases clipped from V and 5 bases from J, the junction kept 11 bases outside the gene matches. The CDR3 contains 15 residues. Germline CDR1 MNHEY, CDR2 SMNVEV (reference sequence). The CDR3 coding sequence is TGTGCCAGCAAGACAGGGGGAATTGGTTTGACTGAAGCTTTCTTT. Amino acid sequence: CASKTGGIGLTEAFF.

The CDR3: CASSRGTVGAYEQYF. The CDR3 nucleotides read TGTGCCAGCAGCCGTGGGACAGTGGGAGCCTACGAGCAGTACTTC. The V and J genes are TRBV7-8 and TRBJ2-7; 7 bases line up with TRBD1. The germline CDR1 and CDR2 sequences are SGHVS and FQNEAQ. This CDR3 comprises 15 residues. J was trimmed by 2 bases and V by 5 bases; bases with no gene match: 9.

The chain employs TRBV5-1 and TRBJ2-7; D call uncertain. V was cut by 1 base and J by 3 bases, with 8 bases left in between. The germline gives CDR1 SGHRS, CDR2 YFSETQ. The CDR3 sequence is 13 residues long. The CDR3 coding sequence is TGCGCCAGCAGCTTGAATGGACGCTACGAGCAGTACTTC. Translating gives CASSLNGRYEQYF.

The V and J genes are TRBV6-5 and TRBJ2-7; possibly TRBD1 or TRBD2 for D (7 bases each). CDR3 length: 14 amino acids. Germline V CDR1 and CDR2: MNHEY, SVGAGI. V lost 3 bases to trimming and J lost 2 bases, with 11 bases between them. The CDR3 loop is CASSYQGGPYEQYF. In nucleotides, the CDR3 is TGTGCCAGCAGTTATCAGGGGGGGCCCTACGAGCAGTACTTC.

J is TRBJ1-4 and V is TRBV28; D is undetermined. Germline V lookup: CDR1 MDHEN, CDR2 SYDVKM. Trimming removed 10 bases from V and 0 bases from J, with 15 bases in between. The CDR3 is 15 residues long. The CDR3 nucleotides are TGTGCCACAGGAGGCACATTATCAACTAATGAAAAACTGTTTTTT. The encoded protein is CATGGTLSTNEKLFF.

CDR3 DNA sequence: TGCGCCAGCAGCTTCGGAAGGAGGGAGAGCGGGGAGCTGTTTTTT. Its translation is CASSFGRRESGELFF. This chain uses TRBV5-1 with TRBJ2-2; perhaps TRBD2 as D (6 bases). Germline V gene lookup returns CDR1 SGHRS and CDR2 YFSETQ. CDR3 length: 15 residues. With 2 bases removed from V and 7 bases from J, the gap between germline ends came to 15 bases. Variable domain in full (rest from reference TRBV5-1 and TRBJ2-2): KAGVTQTPRYLIKTRGQQVTLSCSPISGHRSVSWYQQTPGQGLQFLFEYFSETQRNKGNFPGRFSGRQFSNSRSEMNVSTLELGDSALYLCASSFGRRESGELFFGEGSRLTVL.

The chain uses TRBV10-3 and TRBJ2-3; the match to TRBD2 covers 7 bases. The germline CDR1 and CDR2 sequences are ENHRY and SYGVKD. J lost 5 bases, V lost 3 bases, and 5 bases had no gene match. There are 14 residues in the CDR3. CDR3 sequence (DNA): TGTGCCATCAGTGATCCCGGACTAGAAGATACGCAGTATTTT. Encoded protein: CAISDPGLEDTQYF.

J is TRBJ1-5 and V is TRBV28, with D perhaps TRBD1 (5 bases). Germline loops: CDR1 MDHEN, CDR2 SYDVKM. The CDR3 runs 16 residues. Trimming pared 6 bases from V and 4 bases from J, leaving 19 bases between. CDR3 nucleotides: TGTGCCAGCAGCCTAGGGACGAAAGGAGAGAATCAGCCCCAGCATTTT. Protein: CASSLGTKGENQPQHF.

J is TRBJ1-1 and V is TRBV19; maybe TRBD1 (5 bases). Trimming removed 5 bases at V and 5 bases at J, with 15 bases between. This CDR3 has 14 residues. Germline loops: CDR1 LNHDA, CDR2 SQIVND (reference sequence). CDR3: CASSPGHHGTEAFF. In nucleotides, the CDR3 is TGTGCCAGTAGTCCGGGGCATCACGGTACTGAAGCTTTCTTT.

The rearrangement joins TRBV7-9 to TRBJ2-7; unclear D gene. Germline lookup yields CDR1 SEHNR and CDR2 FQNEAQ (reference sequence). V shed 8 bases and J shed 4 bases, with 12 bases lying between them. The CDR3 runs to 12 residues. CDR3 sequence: CASADRRYEQYF. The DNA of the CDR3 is TGTGCCAGCGCGGACCGCCGGTACGAGCAGTACTTC. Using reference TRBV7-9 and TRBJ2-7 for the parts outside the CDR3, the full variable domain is DTGVSQNPRHKITKRGQNVTFRCDPISEHNRLYWYRQTLGQGPEFLTYFQNEAQLEKSRLLSDRFSAERPKGSFSTLEIQRTEQGDSAMYLCASADRRYEQYFGPGTRLTVT.

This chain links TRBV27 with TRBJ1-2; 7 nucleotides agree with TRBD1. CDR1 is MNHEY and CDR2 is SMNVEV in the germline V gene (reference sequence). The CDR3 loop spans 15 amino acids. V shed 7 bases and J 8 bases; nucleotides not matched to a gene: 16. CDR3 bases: TGTGCCAGCAAAAGAGCCGATAACAGGGGTGGAGGCTACACCTTC. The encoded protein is CASKRADNRGGGYTF.